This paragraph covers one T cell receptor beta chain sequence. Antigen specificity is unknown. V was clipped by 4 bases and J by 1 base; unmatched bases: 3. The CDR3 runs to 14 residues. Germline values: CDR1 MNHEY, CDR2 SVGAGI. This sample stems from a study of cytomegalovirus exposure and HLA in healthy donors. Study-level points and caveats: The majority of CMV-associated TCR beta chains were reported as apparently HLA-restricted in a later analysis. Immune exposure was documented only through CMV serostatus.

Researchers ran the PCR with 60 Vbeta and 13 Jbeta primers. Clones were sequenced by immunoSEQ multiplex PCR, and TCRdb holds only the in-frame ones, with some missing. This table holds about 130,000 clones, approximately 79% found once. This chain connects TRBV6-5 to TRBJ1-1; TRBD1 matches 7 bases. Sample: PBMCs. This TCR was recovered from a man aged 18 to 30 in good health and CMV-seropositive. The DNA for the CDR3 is TGTGCCAGCAGTTTTGGGACAGCGAACACTGAAGCTTTCTTT. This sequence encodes CASSFGTANTEAFF.